This passage covers 3 T cell receptor beta chains from one sample sequenced in a study of T cell responses to AZD1222 COVID-19 vaccine. Produced via immunoSEQ multiplex PCR; TCRdb's table is partial and in-frame only. The sample carries 95,000 to 100,000 clones, about 90% recorded once. Source: peripheral blood, taken on day 0 of AZD1222 vaccination. Every receptor here comes from an adult in good health.

The chain combines TRBV9 with TRBJ2-1; possibly TRBD2 for D (6 bases). The CDR3 runs 16 residues. Germline V gene sequence: CDR1 SGDLS, CDR2 YYNGEE. V dropped 4 bases and J dropped 0 bases, with 14 bases sitting between them. The CDR3 coding sequence is TGTGCCAGCAGCTCACGAGCGGGTTCCTCCTACAATGAGCAGTTCTTC. This codes for CASSSRAGSSYNEQFF.

This sequence joins TRBV5-4 and TRBJ2-3; D could derive from TRBD1 or TRBD2 (5 bases each). The germline gives CDR1 SGHNT, CDR2 YYREEE (reference sequence). V was pared by 0 bases and J by 0 bases, with 5 bases between. The CDR3 is 14 amino acids. The CDR3 nucleotides read TGTGCCAGCAGCTTGGGGGGGAGCACAGATACGCAGTATTTT. Protein product: CASSLGGSTDTQYF.

CDR3 region: CASSTEGQLGGMFSNQPQHF. The CDR3 DNA is TGTGCCAGCAGTACGGAGGGACAGCTCGGAGGAATGTTTAGCAATCAGCCCCAGCATTTT. This sequence joins TRBV6-2 or TRBV6-3 and TRBJ1-5; 7 bases agree with TRBD1. V lost 5 bases to trimming and J lost 0 bases; unmatched junction nucleotides: 19. The CDR3 has 20 amino acids. The germline gives CDR1 MNHEY, CDR2 SVGEGT.